This T cell receptor beta chain comes out of a study of T cells in Graves' hyperthyroidism and ophthalmopathy. Amplified regions were TCR beta CDR3 sequences from RNA transcripts. The TCR CDR3 was amplified in a first-round RT-PCR using the HTBI primer set. Using its own MiXCR run on the multiplex PCR reads, TCRdb lists one record per CDR3 protein. Among some 250,000 distinct CDR3 sequences, roughly 15% were seen once, and the ten largest hold about 33%. CDR3 length equals 19 residues. CDR1 SGHRS and CDR2 YFSETQ come from the germline V gene. With 3 bases clipped from V and 0 bases from J, the junction kept 15 bases outside the gene matches.

The TCR was taken from a woman in her 50s with Graves' hyperthyroidism that later progressed to Graves' ophthalmopathy. Sequenced: blood. The genes are TRBV5-1 and TRBJ2-5, with 9 bases aligning to TRBD1. DNA for the CDR3: TGCGCCAGCAGCTCTCCTGGGACAGGGAATCCCCTTTACCAAGAGACCCAGTACTTC. Its translation: CASSSPGTGNPLYQETQYF.